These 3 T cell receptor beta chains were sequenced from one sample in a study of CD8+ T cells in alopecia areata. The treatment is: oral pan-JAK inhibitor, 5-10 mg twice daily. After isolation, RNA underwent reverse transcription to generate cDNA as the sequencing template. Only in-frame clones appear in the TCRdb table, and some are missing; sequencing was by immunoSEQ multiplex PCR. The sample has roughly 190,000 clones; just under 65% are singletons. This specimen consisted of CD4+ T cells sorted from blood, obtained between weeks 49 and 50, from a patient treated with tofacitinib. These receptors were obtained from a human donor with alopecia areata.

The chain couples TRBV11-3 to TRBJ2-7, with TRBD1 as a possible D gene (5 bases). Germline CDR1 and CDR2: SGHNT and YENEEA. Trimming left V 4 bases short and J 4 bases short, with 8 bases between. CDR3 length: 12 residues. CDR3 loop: CASSSRGYEQYF. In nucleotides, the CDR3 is TGTGCCAGCAGCTCAAGGGGTTACGAGCAGTACTTC.

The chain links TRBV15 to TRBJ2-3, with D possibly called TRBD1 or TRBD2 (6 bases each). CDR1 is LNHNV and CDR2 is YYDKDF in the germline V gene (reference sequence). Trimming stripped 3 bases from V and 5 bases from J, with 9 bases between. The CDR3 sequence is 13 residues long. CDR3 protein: CATSSEGGDTQYF. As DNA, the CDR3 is TGTGCCACCAGCAGCGAGGGGGGAGATACGCAGTATTTT.

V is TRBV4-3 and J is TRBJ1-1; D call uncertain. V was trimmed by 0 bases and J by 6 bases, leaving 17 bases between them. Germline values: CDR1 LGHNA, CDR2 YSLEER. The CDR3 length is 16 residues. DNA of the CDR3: TGCGCCAGCAGCCAAGATTTGGAGGTTCTTGGGTCTGAAGCTTTCTTT. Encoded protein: CASSQDLEVLGSEAFF.